This TCR beta chain emerged from a study of T-cell memory formation after mild COVID-19 (dated by TCRdb to about 2021). Study-wide context: TCR sequence clusters from the two donors were largely donor specific. Two young, previously healthy adult volunteers made up the cohort, one male and one female. In two donors, T-cell clones that expanded and contracted after mild COVID-19 were followed by sequencing TCRalpha and TCRbeta repertoires longitudinally. The paper as a whole reports these results and caveats: Some responding clones were found in pre-infection memory, which suggests that pre-existing cross-reactive memory T cells took part in the SARS-CoV-2 response. From day 15 to 85, contracting clones showed balanced CD4/CD8 phenotypes, whereas a second wave of clones that expanded from day 15 to 37 leaned towards CD4+. Only a couple of mild cases were covered by the study, and larger cohorts that include severe cases with pre-infection samples were considered necessary. The second-wave clones that peaked on day 37 were not confirmed to be SARS-CoV-2 specific. Contracting CD4+ clones appeared mostly in the CM and EM memory subsets, whereas CD8+ clones were enriched in EMRA.

In its sample, this clonotype was seen a few times. Its antigen remains unidentified. Qualities for individual bases were not recorded, and no much larger clone is one base off. Sequencing was carried out with an Illumina NovaSeq 6000. cDNA libraries for TCRalpha and TCRbeta were prepared by 5'RACE using constant-segment primers, with sample barcodes and unique molecular identifiers added. Trizol reagent was used to extract RNA from every sample. Amplification of the libraries took two PCR steps, and the second step added a second sample barcode plus Illumina TruSeq adapters. Libraries were sequenced on an Illumina NovaSeq with 2 x 150 bp paired-end reads. As for the authors' bioinformatics: With migec v1.2.7, reads were demultiplexed and then collapsed into UMI-guided consensus sequences. Using mixcr v2.1.11, UMI consensuses were aligned to TRA and TRB V and J templates and then assembled into clonotypes. A clonotype was counted as expanded or contracted only when both edgeR and NoisET called the clonotype significant, with the noise models trained on biological replicates. edgeR calls used a false discovery rate-adjusted p below 0.01 and a log2 fold-change threshold of 1. PCA with hierarchical clustering of max-normalized trajectories of the 1000 most abundant clonotypes was used as exploratory dynamics analysis. Separately sequenced CD4+ and CD8+ repertoires were used to assign a CD4 or CD8 phenotype to each responding clone. TCRdb ran its own pipeline on the public reads, namely fastp trimming at Q25 and MiXCR clone calling, and kept in-frame beta chains. Rows are combined by CDR3 protein, so each entry shows the most common genes and DNA. None of the V and J calls come from the authors' own analysis; TCRdb made them. Across this sample there are about 430,000 distinct CDR3 sequences, with 20% to 25% seen only once. The biggest ten clones account for 8.8% of the sample.

Unmatched junction bases come to 2, with V trimmed by 3 bases and J by 5 bases. Spanning cysteine to phenylalanine, the CDR3 consists of 14 amino acids. The CDR3 DNA has 42 bases and is translated from base 1. The germline V gene (reference sequence) supplies CDR1 LGHDT and CDR2 YNNKEL. PBMCs were isolated by Ficoll-Paque density gradient centrifugation. The rearrangement joined TRBV3-1 to TRBJ2-1; 9 of the junction bases match TRBD2. Input material: PBMCs or a T cell subset sorted from them (not recorded which). The clonotype comes from an adult woman who had mild COVID-19 (a few samples of this study predate the infection). The sample titles of this study are shuffled in the database, so cell type and time point are left out; the donor was told from shared clones. The CDR3 here reads CASSHGTSHNEQFF. The nucleotides read TGTGCCAGCAGCCATGGGACTAGCCACAATGAGCAGTTCTTC.